This T cell receptor (beta chain) derives from a study of cytomegalovirus exposure and HLA in healthy donors. Vbeta (60) and Jbeta (13) primers were used in the PCR. TCRdb keeps only in-frame clones here, not all; method: immunoSEQ multiplex PCR. The table lists 130,000 to 150,000 clones, roughly 80% of them singletons. Per germline, CDR1 MRHNA and CDR2 SNTAGT. V was pared by 0 bases and J by 8 bases, with 3 bases of the junction left unmatched. This CDR3 has 13 residues. The gene calls are TRBV6-4 and TRBJ1-2, with 7 bases that match TRBD1. The receptor's source is a woman aged 45-65 years in good health and CMV-seronegative. Sequenced input: PBMCs. The DNA for the CDR3 is TGTGCCAGCAGTGACTCGACAGGGAGAGGCTACACCTTC. This encodes CASSDSTGRGYTF.